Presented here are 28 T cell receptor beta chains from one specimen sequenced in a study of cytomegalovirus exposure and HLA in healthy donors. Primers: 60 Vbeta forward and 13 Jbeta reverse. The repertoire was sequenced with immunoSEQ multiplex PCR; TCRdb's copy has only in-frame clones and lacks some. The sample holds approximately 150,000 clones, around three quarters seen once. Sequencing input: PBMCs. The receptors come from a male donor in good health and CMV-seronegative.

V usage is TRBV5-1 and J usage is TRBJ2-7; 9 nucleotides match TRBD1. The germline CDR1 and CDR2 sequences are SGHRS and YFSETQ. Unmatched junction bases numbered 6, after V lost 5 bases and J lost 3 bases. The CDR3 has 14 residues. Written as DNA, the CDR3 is TGCGCCAGCAGAAGGACAGGGGTCATCTACGAGCAGTACTTC. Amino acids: CASRRTGVIYEQYF.

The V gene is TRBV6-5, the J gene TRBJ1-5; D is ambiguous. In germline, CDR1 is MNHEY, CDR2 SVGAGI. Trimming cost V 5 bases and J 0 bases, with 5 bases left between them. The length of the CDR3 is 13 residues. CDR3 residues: CASSRDSNQPQHF. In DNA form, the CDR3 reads TGTGCCAGCAGTCGGGATAGCAATCAGCCCCAGCATTTT.

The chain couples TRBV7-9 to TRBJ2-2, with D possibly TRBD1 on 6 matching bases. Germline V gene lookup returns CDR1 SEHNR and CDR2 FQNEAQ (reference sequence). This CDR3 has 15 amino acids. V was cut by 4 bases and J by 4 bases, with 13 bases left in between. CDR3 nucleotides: TGTGCCAGCAGCTCCACAGGGAAAGGCACCGGGGAGCTGTTTTTT. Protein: CASSSTGKGTGELFF.

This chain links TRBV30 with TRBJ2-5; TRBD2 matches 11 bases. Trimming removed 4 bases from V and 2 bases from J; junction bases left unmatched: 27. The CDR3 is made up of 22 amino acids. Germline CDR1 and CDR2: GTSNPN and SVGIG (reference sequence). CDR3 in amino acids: CAWIVWSPGTSGFIREQETQYF. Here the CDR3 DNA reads TGTGCCTGGATTGTCTGGTCGCCAGGGACTAGCGGTTTTATTCGAGAACAAGAGACCCAGTACTTC.

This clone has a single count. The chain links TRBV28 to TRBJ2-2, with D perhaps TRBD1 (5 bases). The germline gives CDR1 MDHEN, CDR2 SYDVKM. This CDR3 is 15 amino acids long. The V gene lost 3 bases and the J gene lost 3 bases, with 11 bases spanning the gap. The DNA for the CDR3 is TGTGCCAGCAGTTTTGGTGGGGCGTACACCGGGGAGCTGTTTTTT. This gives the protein CASSFGGAYTGELFF.

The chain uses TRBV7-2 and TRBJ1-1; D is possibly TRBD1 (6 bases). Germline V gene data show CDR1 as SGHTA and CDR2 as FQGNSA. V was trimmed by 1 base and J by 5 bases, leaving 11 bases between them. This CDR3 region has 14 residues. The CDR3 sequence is CASSLVLGQTEAFF. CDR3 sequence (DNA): TGTGCCAGCAGCTTAGTTTTAGGACAGACTGAAGCTTTCTTT.

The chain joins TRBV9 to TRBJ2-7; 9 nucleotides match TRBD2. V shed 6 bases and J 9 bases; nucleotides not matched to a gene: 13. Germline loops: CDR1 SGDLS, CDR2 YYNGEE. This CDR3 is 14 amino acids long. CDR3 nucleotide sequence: TGTGCCAGCAATTTAGCGGGGGAGAGGACCGGGCAGTACTTC. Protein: CASNLAGERTGQYF. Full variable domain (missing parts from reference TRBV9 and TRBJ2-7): DSGVTQTPKHLITATGQRVTLRCSPRSGDLSVYWYQQSLDQGLQFLIQYYNGEERAKGNILERFSAQQFPDLHSELNLSSLELGDSALYFCASNLAGERTGQYFGPGTRLTVT.

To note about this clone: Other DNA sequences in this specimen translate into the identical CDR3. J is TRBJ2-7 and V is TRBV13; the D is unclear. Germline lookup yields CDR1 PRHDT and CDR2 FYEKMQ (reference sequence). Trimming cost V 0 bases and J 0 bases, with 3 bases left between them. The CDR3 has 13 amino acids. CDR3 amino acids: CASSLGSSYEQYF. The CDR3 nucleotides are TGTGCCAGCAGCTTAGGCAGCTCCTACGAGCAGTACTTC. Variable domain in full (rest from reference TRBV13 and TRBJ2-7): AAGVIQSPRHLIKEKRETATLKCYPIPRHDTVYWYQQGPGQDPQFLISFYEKMQSDKGSIPDRFSAQQFSDYHSELNMSSLELGDSALYFCASSLGSSYEQYFGPGTRLTVT.

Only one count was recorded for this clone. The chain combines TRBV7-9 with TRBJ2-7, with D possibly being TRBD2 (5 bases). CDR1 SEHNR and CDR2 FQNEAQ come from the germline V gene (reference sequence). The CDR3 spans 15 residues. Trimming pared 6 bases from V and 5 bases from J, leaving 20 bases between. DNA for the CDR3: TGTGCCAGCAGTCGAGGGCAGTTATTTGATCACGAGCAGTACTTC. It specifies CASSRGQLFDHEQYF.

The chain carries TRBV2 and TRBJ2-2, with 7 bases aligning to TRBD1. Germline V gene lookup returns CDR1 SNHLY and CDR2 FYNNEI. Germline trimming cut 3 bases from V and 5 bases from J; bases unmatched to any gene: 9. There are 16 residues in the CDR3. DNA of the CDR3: TGTGCCAGCAGTGAGGGGAGCAGGGGGAAGACCGGGGAGCTGTTTTTT. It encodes CASSEGSRGKTGELFF.

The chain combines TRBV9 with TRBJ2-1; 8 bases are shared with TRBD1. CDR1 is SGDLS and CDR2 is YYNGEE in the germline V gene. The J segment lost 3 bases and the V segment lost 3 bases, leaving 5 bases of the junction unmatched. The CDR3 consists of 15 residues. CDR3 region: CASSASGQGYNEQFF. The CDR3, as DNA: TGTGCCAGCAGCGCATCCGGACAGGGCTACAATGAGCAGTTCTTC.

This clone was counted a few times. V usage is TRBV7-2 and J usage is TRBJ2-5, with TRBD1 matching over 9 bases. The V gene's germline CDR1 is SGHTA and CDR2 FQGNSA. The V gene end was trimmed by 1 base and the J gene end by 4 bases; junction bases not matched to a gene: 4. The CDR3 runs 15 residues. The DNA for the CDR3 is TGTGCCAGCAGCTTAGGACTGGGACAGGGAGAGACCCAGTACTTC. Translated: CASSLGLGQGETQYF.

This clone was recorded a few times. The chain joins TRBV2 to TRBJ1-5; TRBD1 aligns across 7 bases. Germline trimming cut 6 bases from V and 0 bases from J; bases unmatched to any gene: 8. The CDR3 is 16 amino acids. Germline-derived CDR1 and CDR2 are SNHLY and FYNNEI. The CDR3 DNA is TGTGCCAGCAGGCAGGGACAGACTTATAGCAATCAGCCCCAGCATTTT. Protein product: CASRQGQTYSNQPQHF.

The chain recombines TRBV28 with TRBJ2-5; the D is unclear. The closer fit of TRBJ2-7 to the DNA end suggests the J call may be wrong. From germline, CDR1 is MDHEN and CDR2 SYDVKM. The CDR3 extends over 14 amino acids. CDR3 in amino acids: CASSFRSGFYEQYF. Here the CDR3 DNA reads TGTGCCAGCAGTTTCCGATCAGGTTTCTACGAGCAGTACTTC.

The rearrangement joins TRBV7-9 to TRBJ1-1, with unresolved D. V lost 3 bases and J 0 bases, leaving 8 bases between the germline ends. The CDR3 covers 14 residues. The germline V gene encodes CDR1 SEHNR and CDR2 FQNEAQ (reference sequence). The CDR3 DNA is TGTGCCAGCAGCTTTGGACTGATGAACACTGAAGCTTTCTTT. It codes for CASSFGLMNTEAFF.

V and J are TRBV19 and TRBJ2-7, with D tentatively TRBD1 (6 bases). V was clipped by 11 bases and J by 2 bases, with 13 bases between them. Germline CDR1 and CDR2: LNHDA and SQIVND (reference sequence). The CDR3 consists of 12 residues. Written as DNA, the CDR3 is TGTGCCGTCAGGACAGAAACCTACGAGCAGTACTTC. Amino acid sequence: CAVRTETYEQYF.

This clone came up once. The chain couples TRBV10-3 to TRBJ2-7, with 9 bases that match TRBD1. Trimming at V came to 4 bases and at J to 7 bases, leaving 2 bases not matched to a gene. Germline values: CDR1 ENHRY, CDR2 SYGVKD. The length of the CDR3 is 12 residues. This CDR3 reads CAISGQGDEQYF. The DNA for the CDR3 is TGTGCCATCAGTGGACAGGGGGATGAGCAGTACTTC.

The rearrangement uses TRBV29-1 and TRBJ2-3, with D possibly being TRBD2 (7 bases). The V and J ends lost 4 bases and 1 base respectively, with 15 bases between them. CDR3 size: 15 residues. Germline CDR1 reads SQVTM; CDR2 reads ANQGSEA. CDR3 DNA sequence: TGCAGCGTTGCCAAGGGGGGGGTGGGCACAGATACGCAGTATTTT. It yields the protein CSVAKGGVGTDTQYF.

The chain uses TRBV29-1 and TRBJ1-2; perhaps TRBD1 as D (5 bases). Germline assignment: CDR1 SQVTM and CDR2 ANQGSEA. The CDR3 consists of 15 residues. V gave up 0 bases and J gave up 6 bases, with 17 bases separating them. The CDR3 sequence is CSVEDRGSFPDGYTF. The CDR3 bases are TGCAGCGTTGAAGATAGGGGCTCCTTCCCGGATGGCTACACCTTC.

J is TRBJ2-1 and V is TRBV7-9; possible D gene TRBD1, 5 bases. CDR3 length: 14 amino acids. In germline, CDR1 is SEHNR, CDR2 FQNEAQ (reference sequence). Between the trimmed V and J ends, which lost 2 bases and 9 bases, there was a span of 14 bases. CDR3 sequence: CASSLWTQPSEQFF. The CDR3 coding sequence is TGTGCCAGCAGCTTATGGACACAACCCAGTGAGCAGTTCTTC.

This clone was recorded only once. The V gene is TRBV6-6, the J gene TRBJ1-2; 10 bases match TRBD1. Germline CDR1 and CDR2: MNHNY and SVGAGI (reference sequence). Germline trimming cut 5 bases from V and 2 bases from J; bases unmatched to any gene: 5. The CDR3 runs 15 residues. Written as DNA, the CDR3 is TGTGCCAGCAGTCCTTGGACAGGGGGGAACTATGGCTACACCTTC. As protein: CASSPWTGGNYGYTF.

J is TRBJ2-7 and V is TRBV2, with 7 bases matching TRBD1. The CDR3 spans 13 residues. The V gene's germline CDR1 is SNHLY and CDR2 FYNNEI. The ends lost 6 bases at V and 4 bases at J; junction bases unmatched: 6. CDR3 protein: CASSPGQSYEQYF. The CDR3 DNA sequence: TGTGCCAGCAGCCCGGGACAGTCTTACGAGCAGTACTTC.

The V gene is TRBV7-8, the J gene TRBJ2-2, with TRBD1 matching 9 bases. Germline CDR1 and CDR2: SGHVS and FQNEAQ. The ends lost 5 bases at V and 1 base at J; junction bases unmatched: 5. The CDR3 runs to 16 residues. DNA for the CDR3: TGTGCCAGCAGCGACAGGGGGGGGATGAACACCGGGGAGCTGTTTTTT. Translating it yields CASSDRGGMNTGELFF.

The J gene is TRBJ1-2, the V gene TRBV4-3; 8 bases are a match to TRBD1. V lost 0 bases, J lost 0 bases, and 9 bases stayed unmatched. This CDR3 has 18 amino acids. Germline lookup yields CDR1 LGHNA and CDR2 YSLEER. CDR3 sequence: CASSQEGQGAEANYGYTF. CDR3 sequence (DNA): TGCGCCAGCAGCCAAGAGGGGCAGGGGGCAGAGGCTAACTATGGCTACACCTTC.

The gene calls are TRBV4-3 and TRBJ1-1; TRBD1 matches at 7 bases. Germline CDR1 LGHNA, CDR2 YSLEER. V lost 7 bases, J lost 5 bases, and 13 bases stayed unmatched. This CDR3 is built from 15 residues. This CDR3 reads CASNPREGGRTEAFF. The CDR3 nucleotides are TGCGCCAGCAACCCCCGAGAAGGGGGCCGAACTGAAGCTTTCTTT.

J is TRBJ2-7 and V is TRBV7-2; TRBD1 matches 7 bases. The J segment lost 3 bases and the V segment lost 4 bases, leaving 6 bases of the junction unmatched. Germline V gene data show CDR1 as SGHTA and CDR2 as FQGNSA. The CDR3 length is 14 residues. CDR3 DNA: TGTGCCAGCAGCTCTCCGGGACAGATCTACGAGCAGTACTTC. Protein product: CASSSPGQIYEQYF.

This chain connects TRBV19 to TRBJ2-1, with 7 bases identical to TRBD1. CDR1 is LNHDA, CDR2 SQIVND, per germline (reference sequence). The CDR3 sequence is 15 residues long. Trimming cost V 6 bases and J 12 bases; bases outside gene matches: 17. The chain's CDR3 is CASSEQGLLKMGQFF. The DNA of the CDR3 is TGTGCCAGTAGCGAACAGGGGTTACTTAAAATGGGGCAGTTCTTC.

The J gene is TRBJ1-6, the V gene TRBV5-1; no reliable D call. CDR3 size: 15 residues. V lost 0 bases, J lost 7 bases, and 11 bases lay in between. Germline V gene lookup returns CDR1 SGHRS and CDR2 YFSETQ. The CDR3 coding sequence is TGCGCCAGCAGCTTGGAAACGGGGTTCAATTCACCCCTCCACTTT. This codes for CASSLETGFNSPLHF.